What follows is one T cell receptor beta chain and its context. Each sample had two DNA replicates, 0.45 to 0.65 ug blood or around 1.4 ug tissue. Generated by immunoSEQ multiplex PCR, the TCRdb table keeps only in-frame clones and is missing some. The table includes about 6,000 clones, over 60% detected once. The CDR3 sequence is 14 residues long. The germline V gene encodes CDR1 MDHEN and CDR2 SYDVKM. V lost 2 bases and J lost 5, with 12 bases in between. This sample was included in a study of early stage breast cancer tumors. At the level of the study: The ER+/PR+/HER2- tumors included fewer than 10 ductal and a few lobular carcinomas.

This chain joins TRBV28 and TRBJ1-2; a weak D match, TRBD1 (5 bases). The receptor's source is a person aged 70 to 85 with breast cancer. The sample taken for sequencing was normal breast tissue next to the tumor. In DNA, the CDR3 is TGTGCCAGCAGTTTAGGCAGGGCGGGGTATGGCTACACCTTC. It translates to CASSLGRAGYGYTF.